The entry below gives a single T cell receptor beta chain sequence along with its context. Its target is not known. These data are taken from a study of cytotoxic CD8 clonotypes in ibrutinib-treated CLL. Across the whole study: Of the patients, about a dozen were relapsed/refractory, about 15 treatment-naive and 17 to 18 IGHV unmutated. Productive templates averaged 255,043 per sample, and productive rearrangements 90,000 to 100,000.

Broader study findings: Clonality, elevated at ibrutinib response, dropped back toward baseline at progression.

Target depth was 1 in 200,000 to 1 in 1 million T cells, about 10x per clonotype. Clones were read by immunoSEQ multiplex PCR, and TCRdb kept only the in-frame ones, dropping some. The sample has around 300,000 clones; approximately 80% are singletons. The starting material was PBMCs, obtained before ibrutinib treatment. The TCR originated in a human donor with chronic lymphocytic leukemia.

CDR3: CASSYAGDYTQYF. The CDR3 DNA reads TGCGCCAGCAGCTACGCGGGTGACTATACGCAGTATTTT. The chain combines TRBV5-1 with TRBJ2-3, with a tentative D call TRBD2 (5 bases). Trimming removed 3 bases at V and 7 bases at J, with 12 bases between. This CDR3 spans 13 amino acids. Germline V gives CDR1 SGHRS, CDR2 YFSETQ.